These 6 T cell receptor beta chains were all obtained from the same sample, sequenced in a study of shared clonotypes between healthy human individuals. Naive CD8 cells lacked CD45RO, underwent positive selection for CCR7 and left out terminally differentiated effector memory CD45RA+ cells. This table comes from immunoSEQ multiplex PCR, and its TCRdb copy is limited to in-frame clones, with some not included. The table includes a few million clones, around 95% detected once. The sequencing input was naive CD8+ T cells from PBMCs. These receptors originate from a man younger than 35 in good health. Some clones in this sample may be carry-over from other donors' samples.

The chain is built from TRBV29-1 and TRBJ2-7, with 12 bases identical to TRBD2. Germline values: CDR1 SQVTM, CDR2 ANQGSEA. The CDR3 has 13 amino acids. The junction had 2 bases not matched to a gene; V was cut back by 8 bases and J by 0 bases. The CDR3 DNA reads TGCAGCACTAGCGGGAGGAGCTCCTACGAGCAGTACTTC. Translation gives CSTSGRSSYEQYF.

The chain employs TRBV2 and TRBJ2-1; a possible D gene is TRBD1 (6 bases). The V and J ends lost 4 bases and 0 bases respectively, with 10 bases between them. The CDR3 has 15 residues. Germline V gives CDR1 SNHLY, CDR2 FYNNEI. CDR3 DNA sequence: TGTGCCAGCAGTGGGCAGGACAGCTCCTACAATGAGCAGTTCTTC. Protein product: CASSGQDSSYNEQFF.

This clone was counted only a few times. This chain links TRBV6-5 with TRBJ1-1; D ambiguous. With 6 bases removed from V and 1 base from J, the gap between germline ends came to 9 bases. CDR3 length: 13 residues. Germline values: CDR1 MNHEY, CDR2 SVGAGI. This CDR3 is CASSQDGNTEAFF. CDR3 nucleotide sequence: TGTGCCAGCAGCCAAGACGGGAACACTGAAGCTTTCTTT.

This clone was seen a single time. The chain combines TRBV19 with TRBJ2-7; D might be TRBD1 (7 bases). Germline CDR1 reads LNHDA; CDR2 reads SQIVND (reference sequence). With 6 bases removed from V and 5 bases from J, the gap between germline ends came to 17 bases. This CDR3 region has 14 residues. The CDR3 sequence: CASRGDRDSHEQYF. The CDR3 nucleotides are TGTGCCAGTAGGGGAGACAGGGACTCTCACGAGCAGTACTTC.

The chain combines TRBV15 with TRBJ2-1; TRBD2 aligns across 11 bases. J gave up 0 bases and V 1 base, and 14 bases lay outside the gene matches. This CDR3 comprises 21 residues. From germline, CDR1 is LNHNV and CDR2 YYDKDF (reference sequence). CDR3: CATSRVMVLAGAGSSYNEQFF. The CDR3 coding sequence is TGTGCCACCAGCAGAGTCATGGTACTAGCGGGAGCGGGCAGCTCCTACAATGAGCAGTTCTTC.

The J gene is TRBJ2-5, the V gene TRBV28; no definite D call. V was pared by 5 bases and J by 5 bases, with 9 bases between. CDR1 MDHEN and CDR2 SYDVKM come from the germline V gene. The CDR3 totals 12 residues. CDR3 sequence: CASSNLWETQYF. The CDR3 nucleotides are TGTGCCAGCAGTAACCTCTGGGAGACCCAGTACTTC.